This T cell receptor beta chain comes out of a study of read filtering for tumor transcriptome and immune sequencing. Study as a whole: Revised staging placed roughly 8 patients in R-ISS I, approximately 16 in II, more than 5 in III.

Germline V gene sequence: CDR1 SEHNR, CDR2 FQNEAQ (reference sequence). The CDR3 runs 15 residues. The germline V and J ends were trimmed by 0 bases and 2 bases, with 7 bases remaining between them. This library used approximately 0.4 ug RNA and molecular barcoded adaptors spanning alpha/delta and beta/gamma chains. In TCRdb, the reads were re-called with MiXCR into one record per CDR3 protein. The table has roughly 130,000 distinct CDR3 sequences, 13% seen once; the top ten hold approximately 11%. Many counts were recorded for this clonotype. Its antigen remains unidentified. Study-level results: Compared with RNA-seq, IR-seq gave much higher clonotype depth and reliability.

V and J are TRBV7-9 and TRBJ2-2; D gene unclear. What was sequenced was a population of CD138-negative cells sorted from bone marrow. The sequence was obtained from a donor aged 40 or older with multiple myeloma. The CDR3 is CASSLAGYNTGELFF. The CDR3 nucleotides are TGTGCCAGCAGCTTAGCAGGCTATAACACCGGGGAGCTGTTTTTT. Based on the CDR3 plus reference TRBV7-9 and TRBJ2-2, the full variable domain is DTGVSQNPRHKITKRGQNVTFRCDPISEHNRLYWYRQTLGQGPEFLTYFQNEAQLEKSRLLSDRFSAERPKGSFSTLEIQRTEQGDSAMYLCASSLAGYNTGELFFGEGSRLTVL.